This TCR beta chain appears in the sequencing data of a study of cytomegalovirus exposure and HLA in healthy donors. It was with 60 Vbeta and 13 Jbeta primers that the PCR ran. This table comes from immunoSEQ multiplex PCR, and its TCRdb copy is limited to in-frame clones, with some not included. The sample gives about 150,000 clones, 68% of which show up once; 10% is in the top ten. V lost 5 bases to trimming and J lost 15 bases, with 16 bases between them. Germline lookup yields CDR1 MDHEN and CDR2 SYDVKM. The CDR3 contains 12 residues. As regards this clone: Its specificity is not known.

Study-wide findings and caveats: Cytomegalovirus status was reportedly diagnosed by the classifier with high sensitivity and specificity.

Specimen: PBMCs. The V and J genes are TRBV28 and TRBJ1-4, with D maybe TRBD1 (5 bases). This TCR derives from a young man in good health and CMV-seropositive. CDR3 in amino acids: CASSAVTETVFF. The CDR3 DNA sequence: TGTGCCAGCAGTGCCGTGACAGAAACGGTGTTTTTT.